Following are 7 T cell receptor beta chains from one sample sequenced in a study of glioma-infiltrating T cells after dendritic cell vaccination (TCRdb year 2016). This specimen's time point label, per the study, means: after dendritic cell vaccination, including at tumor progression/relapse. Library construction relied on the immunoSEQ multiplex PCR assay. Here the immuneACCESS table is served through TCRdb, limited to in-frame sequences with V and J called. Missing clones are a known gap in these copies; in checked studies unresolved V genes cover under half, and the rest lacks a known reason. Here the sample has roughly 80,000 clones; around 87% occur a single time. The ten top clones hold 2% to 2.5% of the sample. The source material was blood, sampled after dendritic cell vaccination. The receptor set was obtained from a human donor with glioblastoma.

The chain is built from TRBV5-8 and TRBJ2-2; D uncertain. CDR1 and CDR2 (germline): SGHTS, YDEGEE. The CDR3 totals 13 residues. V dropped 4 bases and J dropped 4 bases, with 8 bases sitting between them. The CDR3 region is CASSIHTTGELFF. The CDR3 DNA follows: TGTGCCAGCAGCATTCACACCACCGGGGAGCTGTTTTTT.

The chain has TRBV6-6 and TRBJ1-5; 10 bases align to TRBD1. CDR1 and CDR2 (germline): MNHNY, SVGAGI (reference sequence). This CDR3 is built from 15 residues. The trim removed 6 bases at V and 4 bases at J, leaving 6 bases unmatched. The CDR3 DNA reads as TGTGCCAGCAGCCCTAGGGGACAGGGGAATCAGCCCCAGCATTTT. It yields the protein CASSPRGQGNQPQHF.

This clone was detected once. The rearrangement links TRBV27 to TRBJ1-2; weak D call: TRBD1 (5 bases). V was trimmed by 5 bases and J by 4 bases, leaving 8 bases between them. Germline V gene sequence: CDR1 MNHEY, CDR2 SMNVEV (reference sequence). The CDR3 has 12 residues. The CDR3: CASSPQGYGYTF. CDR3 nucleotide sequence: TGTGCCAGCAGTCCGCAGGGCTATGGCTACACCTTC.

The chain is built from TRBV19 and TRBJ1-1; 8 positions agree with TRBD1. Germline V gene data show CDR1 as LNHDA and CDR2 as SQIVND (reference sequence). This CDR3 region has 14 residues. Trimming cost V 8 bases and J 4 bases; bases outside gene matches: 9. Written as DNA, the CDR3 is TGTGCCAGTCGCCACAGGGGGGGAGGCACTGAAGCTTTCTTT. Protein: CASRHRGGGTEAFF.

The gene calls are TRBV11-1 and TRBJ1-5, with D unclear. The CDR3 is 17 amino acids. The ends were cut back, 10 bases at V and 0 bases at J, with 22 bases in the middle. Germline loops: CDR1 SGHAT, CDR2 FQDESV (reference sequence). The CDR3 DNA follows: TGTGCCATCCGTCCGTCGGGGTCCCTATATAGCAATCAGCCCCAGCATTTT. Translating gives CAIRPSGSLYSNQPQHF.

The genes are TRBV7-6 and TRBJ2-7; 7 nucleotides line up with TRBD1. V was clipped by 5 bases and J by 2 bases; unmatched bases: 6. This CDR3 has 14 residues. Germline lookup yields CDR1 SGHVS and CDR2 FNYEAQ. CDR3 nucleotides: TGTGCCAGCAGCCCCTGGACAGGACCCTACGAGCAGTACTTC. Protein sequence: CASSPWTGPYEQYF.

This clone was observed a few times. This chain uses TRBV2 with TRBJ2-7; D not certain. Trimming stripped 4 bases from V and 4 bases from J, with 5 bases between. The germline CDR1 and CDR2 sequences are SNHLY and FYNNEI. The CDR3 has 11 residues. CDR3 coding DNA: TGTGCCAGCAGTGTCAATTACGAGCAGTACTTC. Encoded protein: CASSVNYEQYF.